The T cell receptor beta chain under discussion was sequenced for a study of OX40 agonist ivuxolimab in advanced cancers. Some clones are missing from TCRdb's copy, which holds only in-frame ones; the method was immunoSEQ multiplex PCR. In the table there are about 20,000 clones, under 85% of which are singletons. CDR3 length: 16 amino acids. Trimming took 5 bases from V and 1 from J; bases not matched to a gene: 7. Per the germline V gene, CDR1 is MGHRA and CDR2 is YSYEKL. Peripheral blood came from all dose cohorts at three timepoints. The sequenced sample was CD4+ or CD8+ T cells sorted from blood, obtained in a trial of the OX40 agonist ivuxolimab. The clonotype originates from an adult with an advanced solid tumor such as melanoma, head and neck, liver or kidney cancer. This chain links TRBV4-1 with TRBJ1-1, with 10 bases matching TRBD1. The CDR3 DNA reads TGCGCCAGCAGCAACCGGGACAGGGGTAAGAACACTGAAGCTTTCTTT. Its translation is CASSNRDRGKNTEAFF.